The T cell receptor beta chain under discussion was sequenced for a study of patients and donors after allogeneic stem cell transplantation. V was cut by 5 bases and J by 1 base, with 11 bases left in between. Germline V gives CDR1 SQVTM, CDR2 ANQGSEA. The CDR3 runs to 13 residues. TCRdb itself ran the RT-PCR reads through MiXCR, one entry per CDR3 protein. The data hold 25,000 or so distinct CDR3 sequences, with 25% to 30% observed a single time. The chain has TRBV29-1 and TRBJ1-1; D gene uncertain. The receptor was isolated from a human donor who was either an allogeneic HSCT recipient or a stem cell or donor lymphocyte infusion donor (not recorded which). It is not recorded whose cells these are; they may come from a transplant donor. Input material: blood, either unsorted or a sorted T cell fraction (not recorded which). In DNA, the CDR3 is TGCAGCGTTTCTATGGCAGGGAACACTGAAGCTTTCTTT. This sequence encodes CSVSMAGNTEAFF.